This passage covers 21 T cell receptor beta chains from one sample sequenced in a study of beta chain features in type 1 diabetes. Isolated RNA was reverse transcribed in full, so expressed TCRB transcripts were sequenced. Profiling relied on immunoSEQ multiplex PCR, and the TCRdb table lists in-frame clones only, not all of them. The table shows 860,000 or so clones, with about a sixth occurring only once. The sequenced material came from naive CD4+ T cells from blood. All receptors derive from a woman between 18 and 30 years old in good health.

The V call is TRBV5-1, the J call TRBJ1-2; D not resolved. V shed 4 bases and J shed 4 bases, with 14 bases lying between them. The germline gives CDR1 SGHRS, CDR2 YFSETQ. CDR3 length: 14 residues. The CDR3 is CASSMDRPSYGYTF. CDR3 nucleotides: TGCGCCAGCAGCATGGATAGACCGTCCTATGGCTACACCTTC.

This clone turned up a few times. This chain links TRBV7-2 with TRBJ1-2; no firm D call. Between the trimmed V and J ends, which lost 5 bases and 6 bases, there was a span of 4 bases. Germline CDR1 and CDR2: SGHTA and FQGNSA. The CDR3 consists of 10 residues. CDR3 DNA: TGTGCCAGCAGCCCCGATGGCTACACCTTC. It specifies CASSPDGYTF.

The chain uses TRBV7-6 and TRBJ2-2; D is ambiguous. In germline, CDR1 is SGHVS, CDR2 FNYEAQ. There are 15 residues in the CDR3. V was trimmed by 2 bases and J by 1 base, leaving 8 bases between them. CDR3 coding DNA: TGTGCCAGCAGCTTATGGGCGGAGAACACCGGGGAGCTGTTTTTT. It specifies CASSLWAENTGELFF.

This chain links TRBV5-1 with TRBJ2-1; 7 positions agree with TRBD2. This CDR3 has 15 residues. Germline CDR1 SGHRS, CDR2 YFSETQ. The trim removed 5 bases at V and 6 bases at J, leaving 11 bases unmatched. The CDR3 protein is CASRSDPGTTNEQFF. CDR3 sequence (DNA): TGCGCCAGCAGATCCGATCCCGGGACTACCAATGAGCAGTTCTTC.

V gene TRBV4-2 combines with J gene TRBJ2-7; TRBD1 or TRBD2 may be the D gene (5 bases each). The germline V and J ends were trimmed by 2 bases and 2 bases, with 13 bases remaining between them. Germline V gene lookup returns CDR1 LGHNA and CDR2 YNFKEQ. This CDR3 contains 15 residues. In DNA, the CDR3 is TGTGCCAGCAGCCAATCCCGGGACGGGGCCTACGAGCAGTACTTC. It codes for CASSQSRDGAYEQYF.

This clone was recorded a few times. The rearrangement joins TRBV5-4 to TRBJ2-6; D is perhaps TRBD1 or TRBD2 (5 bases each). V dropped 4 bases and J dropped 4 bases, with 12 bases sitting between them. Per germline, CDR1 SGHNT and CDR2 YYREEE (reference sequence). The CDR3 length is 15 residues. CDR3 loop: CASSQGAKGANVLTF. In nucleotides, the CDR3 is TGTGCCAGCAGCCAGGGAGCGAAAGGGGCCAACGTCCTGACTTTC.

For this clone: Other DNA variants within this sample encode the same CDR3. The chain carries TRBV7-2 and TRBJ2-5; TRBD2 matches 7 bases. With 5 bases clipped from V and 3 bases from J, the junction kept 3 bases outside the gene matches. The CDR3 spans 13 residues. Germline V gene sequence: CDR1 SGHTA, CDR2 FQGNSA. CDR3: CASSPGLKETQYF. CDR3 in DNA: TGTGCCAGCAGCCCGGGACTAAAAGAGACCCAGTACTTC.

This clone has just a few counts. The rearrangement uses TRBV6-5 and TRBJ2-1; D remains unclear. The CDR3 spans 14 residues. The ends were cut back, 6 bases at V and 13 bases at J, with 22 bases in the middle. CDR1 and CDR2 (germline): MNHEY, SVGAGI. In nucleotides, the CDR3 is TGTGCCAGCAGCCGCACGGACGAAAGGGTTGATCAGTTCTTC. Amino acid sequence: CASSRTDERVDQFF.

V usage is TRBV2 and J usage is TRBJ1-2; D not resolved. V dropped 0 bases and J dropped 3 bases, with 5 bases sitting between them. The CDR3 length is 13 residues. CDR1 is SNHLY and CDR2 is FYNNEI in the germline V gene. CDR3 amino acids: CASSEARDYGYTF. The CDR3 DNA is TGTGCCAGCAGTGAAGCCAGAGACTATGGCTACACCTTC.

This clone showed up just a few times. CDR3 DNA sequence: TGTGCCAGCAGCCTACAGGACTCCGGCTACACCTTC. This codes for CASSLQDSGYTF. This chain connects TRBV5-6 to TRBJ1-2; tentatively, D is TRBD1 (5 bases). V gave up 4 bases and J gave up 8 bases, with 12 bases separating them. The CDR3 length is 12 residues. The germline V gene has CDR1 SGHDT and CDR2 YYEEEE.

This clone was seen only a few times. The chain couples TRBV5-5 to TRBJ1-5; 8 bases map to TRBD1. The V segment lost 4 bases and the J segment 3 bases; nucleotides outside the gene matches: 6. This CDR3 spans 15 amino acids. Per germline, CDR1 SGHKS and CDR2 YYEKEE (reference sequence). The CDR3: CASSRTGGPNQPQHF. The CDR3 DNA is TGTGCCAGCAGCCGAACAGGGGGTCCCAATCAGCCCCAGCATTTT.

This sequence joins TRBV28 and TRBJ2-7; possible D gene TRBD2, 5 bases. V was cut by 9 bases and J by 7 bases, with 16 bases left in between. Germline V lookup: CDR1 MDHEN, CDR2 SYDVKM. The CDR3 length is 12 residues. This chain's CDR3 is CASSHRTGEQYF. The CDR3 region has the DNA TGTGCCAGTAGTCATCGGACGGGAGAGCAGTACTTC.

This clone was detected only a few times. This rearrangement joins TRBV7-6 to TRBJ2-1; 12 bases are shared with TRBD2. The V and J ends lost 1 base and 0 bases, in that order; junction bases with no gene match: 7. The CDR3 is 19 amino acids. The V gene's germline CDR1 is SGHVS and CDR2 FNYEAQ. In nucleotides, the CDR3 is TGTGCCAGCAGCTTAGGACTAGCGGGAGTTGGTATCTCCTACAATGAGCAGTTCTTC. Translating it yields CASSLGLAGVGISYNEQFF.

V is TRBV6-5 and J is TRBJ2-3; weak D call: TRBD2 (5 bases). From germline, CDR1 is MNHEY and CDR2 SVGAGI. The CDR3 sequence is 12 residues long. Trimming took off 0 bases at V and 7 bases at J, with 5 bases between the two ends. CDR3 residues: CASSYSGNTQYF. The CDR3 nucleotides read TGTGCCAGCAGTTACTCCGGGAATACGCAGTATTTT.

In DNA, the CDR3 is TGTGCCAGCTCACAAACGGGCGGACAGGGCAATGAGCAGTTCTTC. Encoded protein: CASSQTGGQGNEQFF. The chain combines TRBV18 with TRBJ2-1, with TRBD1 identical over 8 bases. The CDR3 length is 15 residues. Germline V CDR1 and CDR2: KGHSH, LQKENI. V trimming: 4 bases; J trimming: 6 bases; junction bases outside the gene matches: 8.

In this sample, this clone turned up a few times. This sequence joins TRBV4-2 and TRBJ1-2, with 7 bases matching TRBD1. Germline CDR1 and CDR2: LGHNA and YNFKEQ. Unmatched junction bases numbered 5, after V lost 2 bases and J lost 5 bases. This CDR3 is 14 amino acids long. The CDR3 protein is CASSQPGTEYGYTF. CDR3 bases: TGTGCCAGCAGCCAACCCGGGACAGAGTATGGCTACACCTTC.

This chain connects TRBV2 to TRBJ2-5; 8 nucleotides line up with TRBD1. CDR3 length: 13 amino acids. V lost 7 bases to trimming and J lost 3 bases; unmatched junction nucleotides: 4. Germline V gives CDR1 SNHLY, CDR2 FYNNEI. The CDR3 sequence is CASNLDREETQYF. CDR3 nucleotide sequence: TGTGCCAGCAACTTGGACAGGGAAGAGACCCAGTACTTC.

The gene calls are TRBV25-1 and TRBJ1-2, with D possibly TRBD1 on 5 matching bases. The V end was cut by 3 bases, the J end by 3 bases, with 11 bases between. The germline CDR1 and CDR2 sequences are MGHDK and SYGVNS. CDR3 length equals 14 residues. The CDR3 loop is CASSEAGLHYGYTF. CDR3 DNA: TGTGCCAGCAGTGAGGCGGGGCTTCACTATGGCTACACCTTC.

This clone was observed a handful of times. The chain carries TRBV11-3 and TRBJ2-1; 7 positions agree with TRBD1. J lost 9 bases, V lost 5 bases, and 10 bases had no gene match. The CDR3 runs 14 residues. Germline lookup yields CDR1 SGHNT and CDR2 YENEEA. Written as DNA, the CDR3 is TGTGCCAGCAGCAAACAGACAGGGAGTGGTGAGCAGTTCTTC. Translating gives CASSKQTGSGEQFF.

In its sample, this clone was seen a few times. This sample includes further DNA sequences coding for the same CDR3. The V gene is TRBV7-9, the J gene TRBJ2-3, with D uncertain. In germline, CDR1 is SEHNR, CDR2 FQNEAQ (reference sequence). CDR3 length equals 12 residues. V was trimmed by 5 bases and J by 1 base, leaving 4 bases between them. CDR3 protein: CASSPRTDTQYF. CDR3 DNA: TGTGCCAGCAGCCCGCGCACAGATACGCAGTATTTT. The full variable domain, its missing parts supplied by reference TRBV7-9 and TRBJ2-3, is DTGVSQNPRHKITKRGQNVTFRCDPISEHNRLYWYRQTLGQGPEFLTYFQNEAQLEKSRLLSDRFSAERPKGSFSTLEIQRTEQGDSAMYLCASSPRTDTQYFGPGTRLTVL.

The DNA of the CDR3 is TGTGCCAGCAGCCAAGGTGGGCTTCTGAGGCGGGGGAACTACGAGCAGTACTTC. Amino acids: CASSQGGLLRRGNYEQYF. The V gene is TRBV7-9, the J gene TRBJ2-7, with 7 bases fitting TRBD2. The CDR3 spans 18 residues. Per germline, CDR1 SEHNR and CDR2 FQNEAQ (reference sequence). The V segment lost 5 bases and the J segment 3 bases; nucleotides outside the gene matches: 19.